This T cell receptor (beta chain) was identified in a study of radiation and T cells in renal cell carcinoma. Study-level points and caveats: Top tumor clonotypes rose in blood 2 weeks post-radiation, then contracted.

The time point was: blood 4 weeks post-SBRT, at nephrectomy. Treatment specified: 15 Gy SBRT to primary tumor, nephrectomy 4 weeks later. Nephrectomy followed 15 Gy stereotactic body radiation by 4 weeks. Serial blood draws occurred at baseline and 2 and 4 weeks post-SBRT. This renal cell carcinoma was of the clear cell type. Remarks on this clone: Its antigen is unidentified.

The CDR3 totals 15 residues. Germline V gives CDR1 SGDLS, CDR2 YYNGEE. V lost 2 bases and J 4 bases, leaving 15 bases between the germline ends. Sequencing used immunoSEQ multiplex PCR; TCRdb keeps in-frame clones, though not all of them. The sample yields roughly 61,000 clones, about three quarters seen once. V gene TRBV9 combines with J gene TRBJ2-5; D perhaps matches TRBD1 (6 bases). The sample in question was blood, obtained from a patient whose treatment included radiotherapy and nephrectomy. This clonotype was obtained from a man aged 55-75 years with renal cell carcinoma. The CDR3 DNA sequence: TGTGCCAGCAGCGTGGGGGCTGGCATCAGAGAGACCCAGTACTTC. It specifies CASSVGAGIRETQYF.